One and the same sample provided the 8 T cell receptor beta chains below, sequenced in a study of PD-L1 blockade in urothelial cancer. Here immunoSEQ multiplex PCR was the method, and the copy in TCRdb shows in-frame clones only, minus some. The profile shows around 26,000 clones, 65% to 90% of them singletons. The sequencing here drew on PBMCs, taken around atezolizumab (anti-PD-L1) treatment. The receptors come from a man aged 55-75 years with urothelial cancer.

The chain has TRBV6-5 and TRBJ2-1; 10 bases match TRBD2. Looked up from germline, CDR1 is MNHEY and CDR2 is SVGAGI. After removal of 6 bases from V and 4 bases from J, the junction contained 6 bases not matched to a gene. CDR3 length: 15 amino acids. The CDR3 DNA is TGTGCCAGCAGGCAACTAGCGGGGTCTTACAATGAGCAGTTCTTC. Translation gives CASRQLAGSYNEQFF.

The chain carries TRBV25-1 and TRBJ1-2; D not resolved. Trimming cost V 5 bases and J 1 base, with 5 bases left between them. The CDR3 covers 12 residues. CDR1 MGHDK and CDR2 SYGVNS come from the germline V gene. CDR3: CASSIYNYGYTF. In DNA, the CDR3 is TGTGCCAGCAGTATCTATAACTATGGCTACACCTTC.

The chain recombines TRBV6-1 with TRBJ1-4; D call uncertain. There are 12 residues in the CDR3. Trimming removed 8 bases from V and 8 bases from J, with 12 bases in between. In germline, CDR1 is MNHNS, CDR2 SASEGT. CDR3 coding DNA: TGTGCCAGCGACAATCCGCAAGAAAAACTGTTTTTT. Protein: CASDNPQEKLFF.

The chain combines TRBV6-5 with TRBJ1-2; 7 bases are a match to TRBD1. The CDR3 has 14 residues. V shed 7 bases and J 5 bases; nucleotides not matched to a gene: 10. Germline assignment: CDR1 MNHEY and CDR2 SVGAGI. The CDR3 DNA is TGTGCCAGCACCCCGGCGCCAGGGGGGTATGGCTACACCTTC. Amino acid sequence: CASTPAPGGYGYTF.

This chain uses TRBV7-9 with TRBJ1-4; TRBD1 matches at 7 bases. With 4 bases clipped from V and 7 bases from J, the junction kept 9 bases outside the gene matches. This CDR3 spans 15 amino acids. The germline CDR1 and CDR2 sequences are SEHNR and FQNEAQ (reference sequence). The CDR3 DNA reads TGTGCCAGCAGCTCCTCTGACAGGGTGATTGAAAAACTGTTTTTT. Translating gives CASSSSDRVIEKLFF.

The chain employs TRBV7-8 and TRBJ2-3; TRBD1 matches 8 bases. Germline loops: CDR1 SGHVS, CDR2 FQNEAQ. The CDR3 loop spans 14 amino acids. V shed 5 bases, J shed 5 bases, and the junction held 6 bases outside the gene matches. CDR3 DNA: TGTGCCAGCAGCCAGACAGGGGTGGGAGATACGCAGTATTTT. It specifies CASSQTGVGDTQYF.

The chain links TRBV10-1 to TRBJ2-3, with D maybe TRBD2 (6 bases). Trimming removed 9 bases from V and 2 bases from J, with 24 bases in between. The CDR3 sequence is 17 residues long. Germline V CDR1 and CDR2: WNHNN, SYGVQD (reference sequence). The CDR3 loop is CASSTPSAGSNTDTQYF. The DNA for the CDR3 is TGCGCCAGTAGCACACCCTCGGCGGGATCGAACACAGATACGCAGTATTTT.

The chain is built from TRBV6-6 and TRBJ1-6; D remains ambiguous. Germline lookup yields CDR1 MNHNY and CDR2 SVGAGI (reference sequence). The CDR3 spans 16 residues. V lost 5 bases to trimming and J lost 5 bases, with 16 bases between them. In DNA, the CDR3 is TGTGCCAGCAGTCCCCGACTAGTCGAAGATAATTCACCCCTCCACTTT. Translation: CASSPRLVEDNSPLHF.